The clone carrying this T cell receptor beta chain has only a few counts. The antigen is unknown. V was pared by 6 bases and J by 2 bases, with 19 bases between. Germline CDR1 MGHDK, CDR2 SYGVNS. The CDR3 consists of 17 residues. This entry belongs to a study of beta chain features in type 1 diabetes. Study-wide context: The patient and healthy donor groups were comparable for age, gender and cell yields.

As every portion of the isolated RNA was reverse transcribed, the sequencing read expressed TCRB transcripts. Sequenced by immunoSEQ multiplex PCR; TCRdb stores in-frame clones only, minus some. The data hold roughly 610,000 clones, with about 16% observed a single time. Regarding the study as a whole: These data did not resolve whether HLA type affects TCRB rearrangement.

This sequence was found in a man between 18 and 35 years old in good health. The J gene is TRBJ1-4, the V gene TRBV25-1; possible D gene TRBD1, 5 bases. The sequenced sample was naive CD4+ T cells from blood. CDR3 in amino acids: CASSRNTGLSTNEKLFF. Written as DNA, the CDR3 is TGTGCCAGCAGCCGAAATACAGGTCTTAGCACTAATGAAAAACTGTTTTTT.